The 29 T cell receptor beta chains in this list originate from one sample, sequenced in a study of blood T cell repertoires in COVID-19. The repertoire was sequenced with immunoSEQ multiplex PCR; TCRdb's copy has only in-frame clones and lacks some. The sample consists of 200,000 to 250,000 clones, about 85% of them appearing once. The sequenced material came from peripheral blood. The receptors were gathered from a woman aged 45-65 years with COVID-19, enrolled during active disease.

The chain is built from TRBV30 and TRBJ2-7; possible D gene TRBD1, 6 bases. Germline values: CDR1 GTSNPN, CDR2 SVGIG (reference sequence). This CDR3 has 14 amino acids. The V and J ends lost 2 bases and 1 base respectively, with 12 bases between them. In DNA, the CDR3 is TGTGCCTGGAGTACAGGGACGGTTTCCTACGAGCAGTACGTC. Translated: CAWSTGTVSYEQYV.

The chain recombines TRBV18 with TRBJ1-2; D is ambiguous. With 3 bases removed from V and 2 bases from J, the gap between germline ends came to 13 bases. Germline CDR1 and CDR2: KGHSH and LQKENI. The CDR3 runs to 15 residues. CDR3 DNA sequence: TGTGCCAGCTCACCGGGCCCCGAAGTGAACTATGGCTACACCTTC. Protein: CASSPGPEVNYGYTF.

The rearrangement links TRBV6-6 to TRBJ2-1; D is possibly TRBD2 (6 bases). The germline gives CDR1 MNHNY, CDR2 SVGAGI (reference sequence). The V end lost 0 bases, the J end lost 7 bases, and 16 bases lay between the germline ends. The CDR3 sequence is 16 residues long. The CDR3 reads CASSYSRDFGGNEQFF. CDR3 bases: TGTGCCAGCAGTTACTCCCGGGACTTCGGAGGAAATGAGCAGTTCTTC.

The chain uses TRBV27 and TRBJ2-3; D may be TRBD1 (5 bases). Trimming took 5 bases from V and 0 from J, leaving 9 bases between them. This CDR3 comprises 14 residues. CDR1 is MNHEY and CDR2 is SMNVEV in the germline V gene (reference sequence). For the CDR3, the DNA is TGTGCCAGCAGTCGACAGCCTAGCACAGATACGCAGTATTTT. Protein product: CASSRQPSTDTQYF.

The rearrangement joins TRBV7-2 to TRBJ2-1; D perhaps matches TRBD2 (5 bases). The V end lost 1 base, the J end lost 5 bases, and 12 bases lay between the germline ends. CDR1 SGHTA and CDR2 FQGNSA come from the germline V gene. The CDR3 is made up of 15 amino acids. This chain's CDR3 is CASSLGGWRDNEQFF. In DNA form, the CDR3 reads TGTGCCAGCAGCTTAGGTGGGTGGCGGGACAATGAGCAGTTCTTC.

This clone has only one observation. This chain links TRBV7-2 with TRBJ1-1; perhaps TRBD1 as D (6 bases). CDR1 SGHTA and CDR2 FQGNSA come from the germline V gene. Trimming stripped 0 bases from V and 7 bases from J, with 12 bases between. The CDR3 has 14 amino acids. CDR3 bases: TGTGCCAGCAGCTTAGCCATCGGACAGATTGAAGCTTTCTTT. Protein product: CASSLAIGQIEAFF. Complete variable domain (other parts from reference TRBV7-2 and TRBJ1-1): GAGVSQSPSNKVTEKGKDVELRCDPISGHTALYWYRQSLGQGLEFLIYFQGNSAPDKSGLPSDRFSAERTGGSVSTLTIQRTQQEDSAVYLCASSLAIGQIEAFFGQGTRLTVV.

The rearrangement joins TRBV7-6 to TRBJ2-1; possible D gene TRBD1, 6 bases. Per germline, CDR1 SGHVS and CDR2 FNYEAQ. This CDR3 contains 17 residues. Between the trimmed V and J ends, which lost 0 bases and 4 bases, there was a span of 16 bases. CDR3: CASSLAGQTLYYNEQFF. In DNA, the CDR3 is TGTGCCAGCAGCTTAGCCGGACAGACCCTTTATTACAATGAGCAGTTCTTC.

V is TRBV6-2 or TRBV6-3 and J is TRBJ2-1; perhaps TRBD2 as D (6 bases). The CDR3 runs to 16 residues. Germline V gene lookup returns CDR1 MNHEY and CDR2 SVGEGT. Deletions cut 0 bases from V and 0 bases from J, with 9 bases between. This chain's CDR3 is CASSYSFGSSYNEQFF. The DNA for the CDR3 is TGTGCCAGCAGTTACTCGTTCGGGAGCTCCTACAATGAGCAGTTCTTC.

This chain joins TRBV21-1 and TRBJ2-1; the table's D call of TRBD1 was not tested on the DNA. TRBV21-1 is a known pseudogene. CDR3 length: 19 residues. DNA for the CDR3: TGTGCCAGCAGCAAAACCGAAAACCCGGGGACAGGGCGGTTGAATGAGCAGTTCTTC. Translating gives CASSKTENPGTGRLNEQFF.

The V call is TRBV5-1, the J call TRBJ1-3, with 7 bases that match TRBD1. CDR3 length: 15 amino acids. V dropped 3 bases and J dropped 9; count of bases not matched to a gene: 12. CDR1 is SGHRS, CDR2 YFSETQ, per germline. Here the CDR3 DNA reads TGCGCCAGCAGCTCAAATGGTGGGACAGAAGGCACCATATATTTT. Translated: CASSSNGGTEGTIYF.

The chain employs TRBV10-3 and TRBJ1-1; D remains unclear. The CDR3 has 14 residues. Germline V gene sequence: CDR1 ENHRY, CDR2 SYGVKD. Trimming cost V 3 bases and J 3 bases, with 11 bases left between them. CDR3 DNA: TGTGCCATCAGTGAATCTCTCGCGGACACTGAAGCTTTCTTT. Translating it yields CAISESLADTEAFF.

The genes are TRBV7-6 and TRBJ1-2; D unclear. V was clipped by 5 bases and J by 4 bases, with 17 bases between them. The germline V gene has CDR1 SGHVS and CDR2 FNYEAQ. There are 15 residues in the CDR3. CDR3 nucleotide sequence: TGTGCCAGCAGCCCTCGGGGTCGTGGACCCTATGGCTACACCTTC. Encoded protein: CASSPRGRGPYGYTF.

This rearrangement joins TRBV11-2 to TRBJ1-1; 7 bases fit TRBD1. The V segment lost 1 base and the J segment 8 bases; nucleotides outside the gene matches: 4. Per the germline V gene, CDR1 is SGHAT and CDR2 is FQNNGV. The CDR3 loop spans 13 amino acids. Here the CDR3 DNA reads TGTGCCAGCAGCTTAGCCCTACAGGGGGAAGCTTTCTTT. Its protein is CASSLALQGEAFF.

This chain uses TRBV15 with TRBJ2-7; a possible D gene is TRBD2 (6 bases). Germline lookup yields CDR1 LNHNV and CDR2 YYDKDF (reference sequence). The CDR3 is made up of 14 amino acids. Trimming took off 0 bases at V and 7 bases at J, with 13 bases between the two ends. The CDR3 sequence: CATSRDEGLPEQYV. Here the CDR3 DNA reads TGTGCCACCAGCAGAGATGAGGGACTCCCTGAGCAGTACGTC.

This clone was observed a handful of times. The chain uses TRBV6-4 and TRBJ1-5, with D unclear. Germline V CDR1 and CDR2: MRHNA, SNTAGT. V was trimmed by 0 bases and J by 2 bases, leaving 8 bases between them. This CDR3 contains 15 residues. The CDR3: CASSDSEGGNQPQHF. CDR3 DNA sequence: TGTGCCAGCAGTGACTCGGAGGGCGGCAATCAGCCCCAGCATTTT.

V and J are TRBV11-2 and TRBJ1-1; unclear D gene. In germline, CDR1 is SGHAT, CDR2 FQNNGV. This CDR3 region has 15 residues. Trimming took off 1 base at V and 5 bases at J, with 14 bases between the two ends. DNA of the CDR3: TGTGCCAGCAGCTTAGTTGGGTCCCCGAGGACTGAAGCTTTCTTT. Translating gives CASSLVGSPRTEAFF.

This chain links TRBV29-1 with TRBJ1-2; D gene uncertain. Trimming stripped 6 bases from V and 6 bases from J, with 17 bases between. From germline, CDR1 is SQVTM and CDR2 ANQGSEA. CDR3 size: 13 residues. CDR3 nucleotides: TGCAGCGTAGACTCCCGGGTTATAGATGGCTACACCTTC. Protein: CSVDSRVIDGYTF.

The chain carries TRBV15 and TRBJ2-7; the D is unclear. This CDR3 contains 13 residues. Germline loops: CDR1 LNHNV, CDR2 YYDKDF (reference sequence). Trimming took off 0 bases at V and 2 bases at J, with 5 bases between the two ends. Here the CDR3 DNA reads TGTGCCACCAGCAGAGATGGCCCCTACGAGCAGTACTTC. This encodes CATSRDGPYEQYF. Combining the CDR3 with reference TRBV15 and TRBJ2-7 gives the whole variable domain DAMVIQNPRYQVTQFGKPVTLSCSQTLNHNVMYWYQQKSSQAPKLLFHYYDKDFNNEADTPDNFQSRRPNTSFCFLDIRSPGLGDTAMYLCATSRDGPYEQYFGPGTRLTVT.

The gene calls are TRBV9 and TRBJ1-4, with D perhaps TRBD1 (6 bases). Trimming took 3 bases from V and 7 from J, leaving 13 bases between them. This CDR3 spans 14 amino acids. Germline V CDR1 and CDR2: SGDLS, YYNGEE. For the CDR3, the DNA is TGTGCCAGCAGCGCTCGGGACACCTCTGAAAAACTGTTTTTT. Translating it yields CASSARDTSEKLFF.

V and J are TRBV19 and TRBJ1-1, with D possibly matching TRBD1 (6 bases). This CDR3 has 15 amino acids. Germline CDR1 LNHDA, CDR2 SQIVND (reference sequence). V lost 3 bases, J lost 0 bases, and 11 bases lay in between. The CDR3: CASSILRGLNTEAFF. CDR3 in DNA: TGTGCCAGTAGTATCCTCAGGGGTCTGAACACTGAAGCTTTCTTT.

This clone was observed a single time. The V gene is TRBV30, the J gene TRBJ1-1; TRBD1 matches 9 bases. Germline assignment: CDR1 GTSNPN and CDR2 SVGIG (reference sequence). Trimming at V came to 4 bases and at J to 3 bases, leaving 9 bases not matched to a gene. The CDR3 is made up of 15 amino acids. Written as DNA, the CDR3 is TGTGCCTGGACCGGGGGGACAGGGTGGGACACTGAAGCTTTCTTT. As protein: CAWTGGTGWDTEAFF.

The DNA of the CDR3 is TGTGCCAGCAGCTTAGGGGCAGGGGTCACTTTAGATACGCAGTATTTT. Protein product: CASSLGAGVTLDTQYF. The V call is TRBV7-9, the J call TRBJ2-3; D perhaps matches TRBD1 (6 bases). Trimming cost V 1 base and J 5 bases, with 16 bases left between them. The CDR3 consists of 16 residues. Germline V CDR1 and CDR2: SEHNR, FQNEAQ (reference sequence).

The chain employs TRBV9 and TRBJ1-2; weak D call: TRBD1 (6 bases). V lost 4 bases and J lost 8, with 18 bases in between. The CDR3 runs 14 residues. From germline, CDR1 is SGDLS and CDR2 YYNGEE. The CDR3 protein is CASSIQGGREGYTF. The CDR3 DNA is TGTGCCAGCAGCATACAGGGTGGAAGAGAGGGCTACACCTTC.

In this sample, this clone turned up a few times. The chain links TRBV19 to TRBJ1-2; D not certain. This CDR3 is 16 amino acids long. V was pared by 5 bases and J by 4 bases, with 20 bases between. The germline V gene encodes CDR1 LNHDA and CDR2 SQIVND (reference sequence). The CDR3, as DNA: TGTGCCAGTAGTCCGAGGACGCCCGGGGTTCGCTATGGCTACACCTTC. Translated: CASSPRTPGVRYGYTF.

V usage is TRBV25-1 and J usage is TRBJ1-2; D unclear. The CDR3 runs to 12 residues. Per the germline V gene, CDR1 is MGHDK and CDR2 is SYGVNS. V was pared by 7 bases and J by 7 bases, with 13 bases between. The CDR3 loop is CASKASGGGYTF. The CDR3 DNA is TGTGCCAGCAAAGCCTCAGGAGGTGGCTACACCTTC.

This rearrangement joins TRBV5-5 to TRBJ1-2; D call uncertain. Trimming took off 1 base at V and 0 bases at J, with 7 bases between the two ends. CDR3 length: 14 amino acids. Germline CDR1 and CDR2: SGHKS and YYEKEE (reference sequence). The CDR3 region is CASSLTVPNYGYTF. CDR3 bases: TGTGCCAGCAGCTTGACGGTTCCTAACTATGGCTACACCTTC.

J is TRBJ2-1 and V is TRBV14; 10 bases agree with TRBD2. Germline trimming cut 0 bases from V and 6 bases from J; bases unmatched to any gene: 5. The CDR3 is made up of 16 amino acids. From germline, CDR1 is SGHDN and CDR2 FVKESK. CDR3 sequence: CASSQDYLAGVNEQFF. The DNA for the CDR3 is TGTGCCAGCAGCCAAGATTATCTAGCGGGGGTCAATGAGCAGTTCTTC.

The gene calls are TRBV10-2 and TRBJ2-1, with D uncertain. V was trimmed by 7 bases and J by 5 bases, leaving 6 bases between them. CDR1 is WSHSY and CDR2 is SAAADI in the germline V gene. The CDR3 sequence is 11 residues long. The CDR3 DNA sequence: TGCGCCAGCACTAGTAACAATGAGCAGTTCTTC. Translating it yields CASTSNNEQFF.

V gene TRBV4-2 combines with J gene TRBJ2-7; 12 bases line up with TRBD2. Germline V gene sequence: CDR1 LGHNA, CDR2 YNFKEQ. This CDR3 spans 17 amino acids. V shed 2 bases, J shed 3 bases, and the junction held 8 bases outside the gene matches. The CDR3 DNA follows: TGTGCCAGCAGCCAATCGACTAGCGGGGGCGCTTACTACGAGCAGTACTTC. It translates to CASSQSTSGGAYYEQYF.